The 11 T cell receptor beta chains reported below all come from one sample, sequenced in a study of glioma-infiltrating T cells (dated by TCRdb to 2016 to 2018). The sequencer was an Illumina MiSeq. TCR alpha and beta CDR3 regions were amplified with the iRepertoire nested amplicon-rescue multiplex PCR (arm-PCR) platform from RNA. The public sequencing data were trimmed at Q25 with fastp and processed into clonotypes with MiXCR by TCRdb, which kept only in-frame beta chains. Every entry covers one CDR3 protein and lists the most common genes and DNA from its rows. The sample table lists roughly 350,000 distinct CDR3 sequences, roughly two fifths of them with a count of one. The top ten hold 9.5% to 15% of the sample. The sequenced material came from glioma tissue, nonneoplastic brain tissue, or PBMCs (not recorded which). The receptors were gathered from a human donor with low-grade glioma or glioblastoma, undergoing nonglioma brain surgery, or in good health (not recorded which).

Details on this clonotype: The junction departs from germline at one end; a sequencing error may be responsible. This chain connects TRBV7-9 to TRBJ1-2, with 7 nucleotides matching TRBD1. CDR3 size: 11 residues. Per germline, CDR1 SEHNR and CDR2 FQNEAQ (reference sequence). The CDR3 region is CASSLLGQVVF. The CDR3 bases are TGTGCCAGCAGCTTACTTGGACAGGTTGTCTTC.

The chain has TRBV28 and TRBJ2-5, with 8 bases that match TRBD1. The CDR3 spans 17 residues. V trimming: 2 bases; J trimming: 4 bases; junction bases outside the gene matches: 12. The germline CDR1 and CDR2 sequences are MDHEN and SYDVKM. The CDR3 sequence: CASSLIAQGVIRETQYF. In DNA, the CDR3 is TGTGCCAGCAGTTTAATAGCACAGGGGGTCATCCGAGAGACCCAGTACTTC.

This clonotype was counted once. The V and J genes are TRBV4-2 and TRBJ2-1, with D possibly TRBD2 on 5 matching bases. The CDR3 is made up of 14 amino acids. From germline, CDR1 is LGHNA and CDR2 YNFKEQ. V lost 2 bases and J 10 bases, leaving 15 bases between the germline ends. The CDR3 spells CASSQRELAYEQFF. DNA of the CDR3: TGTGCCAGCAGCCAAAGGGAGCTCGCCTACGAGCAGTTCTTC.

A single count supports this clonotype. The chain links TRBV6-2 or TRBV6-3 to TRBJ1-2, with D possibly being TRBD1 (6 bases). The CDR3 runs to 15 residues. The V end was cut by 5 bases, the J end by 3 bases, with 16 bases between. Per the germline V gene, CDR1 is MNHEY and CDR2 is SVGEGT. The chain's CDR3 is CASSLRGGTHYGYTF. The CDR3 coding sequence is TGTGCCAGCAGTCTGAGGGGGGGGACACACTATGGCTACACCTTC.

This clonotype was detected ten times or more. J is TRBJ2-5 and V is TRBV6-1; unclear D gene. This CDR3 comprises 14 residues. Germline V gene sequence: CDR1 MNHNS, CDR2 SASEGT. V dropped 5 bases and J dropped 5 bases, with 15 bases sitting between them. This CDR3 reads CASSYGDQAETQYF. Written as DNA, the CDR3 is TGTGCCAGCAGTTACGGAGATCAGGCGGAGACCCAGTACTTC.

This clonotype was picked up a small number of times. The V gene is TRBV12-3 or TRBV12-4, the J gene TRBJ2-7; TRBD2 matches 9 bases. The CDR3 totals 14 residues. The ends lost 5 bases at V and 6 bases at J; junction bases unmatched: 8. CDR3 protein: CASSQREDFGEQYF. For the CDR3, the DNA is TGTGCCAGCAGTCAGCGGGAGGACTTCGGCGAGCAGTACTTC.

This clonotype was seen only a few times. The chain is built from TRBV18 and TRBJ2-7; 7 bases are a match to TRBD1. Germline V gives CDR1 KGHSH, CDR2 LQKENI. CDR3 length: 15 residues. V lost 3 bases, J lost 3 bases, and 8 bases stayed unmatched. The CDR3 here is CASSPTQGDLYEQYF. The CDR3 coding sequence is TGTGCCAGCTCACCCACCCAGGGGGACCTCTACGAGCAGTACTTC.

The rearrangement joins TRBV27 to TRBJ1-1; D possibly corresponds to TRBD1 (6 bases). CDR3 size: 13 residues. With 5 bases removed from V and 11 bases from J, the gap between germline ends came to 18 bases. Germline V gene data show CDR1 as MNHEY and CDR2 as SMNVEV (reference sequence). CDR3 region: CASSPSRGRYAFF. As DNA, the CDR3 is TGTGCCAGCAGTCCCTCCAGGGGTCGGTACGCTTTCTTT.

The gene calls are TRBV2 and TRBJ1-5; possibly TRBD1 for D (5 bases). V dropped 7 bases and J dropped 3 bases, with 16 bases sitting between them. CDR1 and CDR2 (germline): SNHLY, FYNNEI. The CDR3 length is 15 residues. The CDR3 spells CASTLNRQTNQPQHF. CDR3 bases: TGTGCCAGCACCCTTAACCGACAGACCAATCAGCCCCAGCATTTT.

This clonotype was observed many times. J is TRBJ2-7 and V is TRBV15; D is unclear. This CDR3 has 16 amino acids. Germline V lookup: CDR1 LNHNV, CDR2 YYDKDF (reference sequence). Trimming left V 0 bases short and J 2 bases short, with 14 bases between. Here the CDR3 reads CATSRDGSAVAYEQYF. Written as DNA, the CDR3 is TGTGCCACCAGCAGAGATGGGTCGGCAGTCGCCTACGAGCAGTACTTC.

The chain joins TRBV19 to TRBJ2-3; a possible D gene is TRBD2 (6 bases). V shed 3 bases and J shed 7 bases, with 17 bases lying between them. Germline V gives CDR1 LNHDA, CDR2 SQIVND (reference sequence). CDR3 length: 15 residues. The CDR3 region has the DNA TGTGCCAGTAGTATCGGAGGGGCCCGGTGGAATACGCAGTATTTT. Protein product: CASSIGGARWNTQYF.